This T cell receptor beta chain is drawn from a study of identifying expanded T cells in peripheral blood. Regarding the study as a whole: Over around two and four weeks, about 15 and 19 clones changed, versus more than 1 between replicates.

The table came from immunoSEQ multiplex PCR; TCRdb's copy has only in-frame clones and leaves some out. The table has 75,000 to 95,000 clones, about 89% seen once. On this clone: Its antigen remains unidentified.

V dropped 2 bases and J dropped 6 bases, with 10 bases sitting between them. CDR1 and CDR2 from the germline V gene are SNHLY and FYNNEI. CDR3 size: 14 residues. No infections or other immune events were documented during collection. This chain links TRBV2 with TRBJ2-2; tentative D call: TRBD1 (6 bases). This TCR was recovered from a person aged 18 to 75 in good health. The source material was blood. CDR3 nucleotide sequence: TGTGCCAGCAGTGAAATCAGGGGCGCCGGGGAGCTGTTTTTT. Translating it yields CASSEIRGAGELFF.